Below, 9 T cell receptor beta chains from the same sample are listed, as sequenced in a study of T cell repertoires in aging, cancer and after chemotherapy. TRB rearrangements spanning V, D and J were amplified using mixed TRB-A/B primers. TCRdb itself ran the multiplex PCR reads through MiXCR, one entry per CDR3 protein. Altogether 3,000 or so distinct CDR3 sequences are present, 40% to 50% being singletons, with the ten largest covering about 34%. Peripheral blood genomic DNA, not sorted cells or RNA, was the template. The sample consisted of blood. The receptor source for this set is a human donor with a blood cancer.

Points on this clonotype: A much larger clone lies one base from this, so it may be a read error. This chain links TRBV15 with TRBJ2-1, with D possibly being TRBD2 (6 bases). The CDR3 covers 14 residues. The germline V gene has CDR1 LNHNV and CDR2 YYDKDF (reference sequence). The CDR3 reads CVTSRDGGKWGQFF. The DNA of the CDR3 is TGTGTCACCAGCAGAGATGGGGGGAAGTGGGGGCAGTTCTTC.

This sequence joins TRBV6-5 and TRBJ2-6; D not resolved. There are 18 residues in the CDR3. Trimming removed 4 bases from V and 4 bases from J, with 20 bases in between. Germline CDR1 reads MNHEY; CDR2 reads SVGAGI. The CDR3 region is CASSSTGPDMVGANVLTF. The CDR3 DNA follows: TGTGCCAGCAGTTCTACCGGGCCTGACATGGTCGGGGCCAACGTCCTGACTTTC.

This chain uses TRBV18 with TRBJ2-4, with D perhaps matching TRBD2 (6 bases). With 2 bases removed from V and 1 base from J, the gap between germline ends came to 9 bases. Germline V lookup: CDR1 KGHSH, CDR2 LQKENI. CDR3 length: 15 amino acids. The CDR3 sequence: CASSPGGIAKNIQYF. The CDR3 DNA is TGTGCCAGCTCACCAGGGGGGATTGCCAAAAACATTCAGTACTTC. The complete variable domain, with remaining parts taken from reference TRBV18 and TRBJ2-4, reads NAGVMQNPRHLVRRRGQEARLRCSPMKGHSHVYWYRQLPEEGLKFMVYLQKENIIDESGMPKERFSAEFPKEGPSILRIQQVVRGDSAAYFCASSPGGIAKNIQYFGAGTRLSVL.

The V and J genes are TRBV24-1 and TRBJ2-3, with TRBD1 as a possible D gene (8 bases). The CDR3 length is 15 residues. CDR1 and CDR2 (germline): KGHDR, SFDVKD. V lost 12 bases to trimming and J lost 3 bases, with 21 bases between them. The CDR3 spells CASDPGQGGTDTQYF. The CDR3 nucleotides are TGTGCCTCGGACCCAGGACAGGGAGGGACAGATACGCAGTATTTT.

In this sample, this clonotype turned up a few times. The V gene is TRBV7-6, the J gene TRBJ2-3, with D perhaps TRBD2 (6 bases). This CDR3 region has 14 residues. CDR1 and CDR2 from the germline V gene are SGHVS and FNYEAQ. Trimming stripped 5 bases from V and 4 bases from J, with 13 bases between. As DNA, the CDR3 is TGTGCCAGCAGCAAAAGAGGCGGGGCAGATACGCAGTATTTT. Translating it yields CASSKRGGADTQYF. The complete variable domain, with remaining parts taken from reference TRBV7-6 and TRBJ2-3, reads GAGVSQSPRYKVTKRGQDVALRCDPISGHVSLYWYRQALGQGPEFLTYFNYEAQQDKSGLPNDRFSAERPEGSISTLTIQRTEQRDSAMYRCASSKRGGADTQYFGPGTRLTVL.

J is TRBJ2-5 and V is TRBV6-1, with TRBD2 matching 8 bases. Trimming removed 7 bases from V and 5 bases from J; junction bases left unmatched: 12. Germline-derived CDR1 and CDR2 are MNHNS and SASEGT. CDR3 length equals 15 residues. The CDR3 loop is CASTDPAGEVETQYF. The DNA for the CDR3 is TGTGCCAGCACCGATCCAGCGGGAGAGGTCGAGACCCAGTACTTC.

The chain combines TRBV7-9 with TRBJ2-2; TRBD2 might be the D (5 bases). The CDR3 totals 12 residues. The V end was cut by 11 bases, the J end by 9 bases, with 16 bases between. CDR1 SEHNR and CDR2 FQNEAQ come from the germline V gene (reference sequence). For the CDR3, the DNA is TGTGCCCCGCAGGACTCCTTCAGGGAGCTGTTTTTT. This gives the protein CAPQDSFRELFF.

This chain links TRBV18 with TRBJ1-1; the D gene is possibly TRBD1 (5 bases). This CDR3 region has 12 residues. Trimming shortened V by 4 bases and J by 4 bases, and 7 bases separated the two germline ends. CDR1 and CDR2 from the germline V gene are KGHSH and LQKENI. For the CDR3, the DNA is TGTGCCAGCTCACGGGGCTTCACTGAAGCTTTCTTT. It codes for CASSRGFTEAFF.

This clonotype has a handful of counts. The CDR3 DNA is TGTGCCAGCAGCTTGGTTAGCTATGGCTACACCTTC. This codes for CASSLVSYGYTF. The chain joins TRBV5-6 to TRBJ1-2; no clear D gene. CDR1 and CDR2 (germline): SGHDT, YYEEEE. V was trimmed by 0 bases and J by 4 bases, leaving 4 bases between them. This CDR3 spans 12 amino acids.